These 17 T cell receptor beta chains were all obtained from the same sample, sequenced in a study of regulatory T cells in long-lasting Graves disease. Time point reported: persistent/refractory GD, antithyroid drugs over 5 years with positive TRAb. Generation of the TCR library employed RNA extracted from PBMCs. Relying on iRepertoire HTBI primers and Arm-PCR of CDR3 regions, the team built TCR beta libraries. TCRdb re-analysed the multiplex PCR reads in MiXCR, keeping a single row per CDR3 protein. The profile covers some 280,000 distinct CDR3 sequences, with roughly a fifth appearing a single time and 56% taken by the ten largest. This specimen consisted of peripheral blood mononuclear cells (PBMCs), obtained when the disease was refractory, from a patient treated with antithyroid drugs. The receptors originated from a female donor with Graves disease.

This clonotype was detected many times. The V gene is TRBV20-1, the J gene TRBJ2-5; TRBD2 agrees at 12 bases. This CDR3 is 15 amino acids long. V dropped 6 bases and J dropped 5; count of bases not matched to a gene: 10. Per the germline V gene, CDR1 is DFQATT and CDR2 is SNEGSKA (reference sequence). The CDR3 DNA reads as TGCAGTGCCACAAGACTAGCGGGAGAGAGGGAGACCCAGTACTTC. Its translation is CSATRLAGERETQYF.

This clonotype was seen ten or more times. The J gene is TRBJ2-5, the V gene TRBV11-2; TRBD2 matches 7 bases. Germline CDR1 is SGHAT and CDR2 is FQNNGV. CDR3 length: 15 amino acids. Trimming took 3 bases from V and 0 from J; bases not matched to a gene: 4. The CDR3 protein is CASSFPSGDQETQYF. DNA of the CDR3: TGTGCCAGCAGCTTTCCTAGCGGAGACCAAGAGACCCAGTACTTC.

This chain uses TRBV20-1 with TRBJ2-6; maybe TRBD2 (5 bases). Trimming cost V 4 bases and J 3 bases, with 10 bases left between them. The CDR3 has 14 residues. Germline CDR1 and CDR2: DFQATT and SNEGSKA (reference sequence). CDR3 in DNA: TGCAGTGCTATAAGGACTCATGGGGCCAACGTCCTGACTTTC. Its protein is CSAIRTHGANVLTF.

This clonotype was seen repeatedly, ten times or more. The chain links TRBV12-3 or TRBV12-4 to TRBJ2-2; the match to TRBD1 covers 9 bases. Germline trimming cut 6 bases from V and 1 base from J; bases unmatched to any gene: 3. The CDR3 loop spans 15 amino acids. This CDR3 is CASRGGQGNTGELFF. The CDR3 nucleotides are TGTGCCAGCAGGGGGGGACAGGGGAACACCGGGGAGCTGTTTTTT.

The chain has TRBV20-1 and TRBJ2-7; no clear D. Germline V lookup: CDR1 DFQATT, CDR2 SNEGSKA (reference sequence). There are 13 residues in the CDR3. Between the trimmed V and J ends, which lost 2 bases and 3 bases, there was a span of 11 bases. The CDR3 region has the DNA TGCAGTGCTAGATGGGTTGAGGACTACGAGCAGTACTTC. Protein: CSARWVEDYEQYF.

This clonotype was recorded a few times. The chain is built from TRBV6-1 and TRBJ1-5; perhaps TRBD1 as D (6 bases). The V and J ends lost 5 bases and 6 bases respectively, with 23 bases between them. In germline, CDR1 is MNHNS, CDR2 SASEGT. The CDR3 has 17 amino acids. CDR3 nucleotides: TGTGCCAGCAGTCGATACAATAACAGGGTAGCGGGTCAGCCCCAGCATTTT. Residues: CASSRYNNRVAGQPQHF.

This clonotype was picked up many times. The chain uses TRBV7-9 and TRBJ1-1; D unclear. Germline-derived CDR1 and CDR2 are SEHNR and FQNEAQ (reference sequence). V dropped 4 bases and J dropped 3 bases, with 15 bases sitting between them. The CDR3 is 15 residues long. In DNA, the CDR3 is TGTGCCAGCAGCTCTGCAATAGGTGGATACACTGAAGCTTTCTTT. It codes for CASSSAIGGYTEAFF.

The chain uses TRBV7-9 and TRBJ2-2; 7 bases are shared with TRBD1. Germline trimming cut 3 bases from V and 3 bases from J; bases unmatched to any gene: 4. Germline CDR1 reads SEHNR; CDR2 reads FQNEAQ (reference sequence). The CDR3 contains 15 residues. CDR3 loop: CASSLTGPYTGELFF. DNA of the CDR3: TGTGCCAGCAGCTTGACAGGGCCTTACACCGGGGAGCTGTTTTTT.

This clonotype was counted many times. The chain joins TRBV10-3 to TRBJ2-5, with D maybe TRBD1 (6 bases). The CDR3 consists of 16 residues. Germline V CDR1 and CDR2: ENHRY, SYGVKD. The V and J ends lost 0 bases and 1 base respectively, with 12 bases between them. In nucleotides, the CDR3 is TGTGCCATCAGTGAGTCGAACAGGGACGCCCAAGAGACCCAGTACTTC. Its protein is CAISESNRDAQETQYF.

The chain recombines TRBV11-1 with TRBJ2-7, with TRBD2 matching 8 bases. V was clipped by 0 bases and J by 3 bases; unmatched bases: 7. The length of the CDR3 is 16 residues. Germline V lookup: CDR1 SGHAT, CDR2 FQDESV (reference sequence). CDR3 in amino acids: CASSLAPPGLDYEQYF. In DNA, the CDR3 is TGTGCCAGCAGCTTAGCACCGCCGGGACTAGACTACGAGCAGTACTTC.

For this clonotype: A single base separates this from a much larger clone, so it may be a read error. A read error is likely, as this CDR3 ends without the conserved phenylalanine or tryptophan. The chain employs TRBV7-2 and TRBJ2-2; no definite D call. The germline gives CDR1 SGHTA, CDR2 FQGNSA. The CDR3 contains 11 residues. The V end was cut by 1 base, the J end by 7 bases, with 1 base between. CDR3 in amino acids: CASSLVGELFL. The CDR3 DNA follows: TGTGCCAGCAGCTTAGTCGGGGAGCTGTTTCTT.

This clonotype was detected ten times or more. V usage is TRBV5-1 and J usage is TRBJ1-2; maybe TRBD1 (6 bases). Trimming cost V 0 bases and J 4 bases, with 10 bases left between them. The CDR3 spans 14 residues. Germline CDR1 is SGHRS and CDR2 is YFSETQ. CDR3 in DNA: TGCGCCAGCAGCTTGGAGGGCAGGGGCTATGGCTACACCTTC. It yields the protein CASSLEGRGYGYTF. Full variable domain (missing parts from reference TRBV5-1 and TRBJ1-2): KAGVTQTPRYLIKTRGQQVTLSCSPISGHRSVSWYQQTPGQGLQFLFEYFSETQRNKGNFPGRFSGRQFSNSRSEMNVSTLELGDSALYLCASSLEGRGYGYTFGSGTRLTVV.

The genes are TRBV27 and TRBJ2-3, with D possibly matching TRBD1 (6 bases). This CDR3 spans 15 amino acids. Between the trimmed V and J ends, which lost 0 bases and 2 bases, there was a span of 9 bases. Germline CDR1 reads MNHEY; CDR2 reads SMNVEV (reference sequence). The CDR3 region has the DNA TGTGCCAGCAGTTTATCAGGGGACAACACAGATACGCAGTATTTT. It specifies CASSLSGDNTDTQYF.

The chain is built from TRBV3-1 and TRBJ2-7; tentatively, D is TRBD1 or TRBD2 (6 bases each). This CDR3 region has 15 residues. Germline lookup yields CDR1 LGHDT and CDR2 YNNKEL (reference sequence). The V end lost 2 bases, the J end lost 0 bases, and 11 bases lay between the germline ends. This CDR3 is CASSQRSGASYEQYF. Written as DNA, the CDR3 is TGTGCCAGCAGCCAAAGATCGGGGGCCTCCTACGAGCAGTACTTC.

This clonotype has a count of ten or more. This chain uses TRBV19 with TRBJ1-1; D perhaps matches TRBD1 (5 bases). Germline CDR1 LNHDA, CDR2 SQIVND (reference sequence). The CDR3 is 15 residues long. Trimming stripped 3 bases from V and 5 bases from J, with 16 bases between. CDR3: CASSIIWGVRTEAFF. The DNA for the CDR3 is TGTGCCAGTAGTATTATCTGGGGCGTTCGTACTGAAGCTTTCTTT.

The chain recombines TRBV7-9 with TRBJ2-5; D gene ambiguous. Germline loops: CDR1 SEHNR, CDR2 FQNEAQ (reference sequence). The V and J ends lost 0 bases and 4 bases respectively, with 6 bases between them. The CDR3 loop spans 13 amino acids. CDR3 region: CASSLAESETQYF. The DNA for the CDR3 is TGTGCCAGCAGCTTAGCGGAGTCAGAGACCCAGTACTTC.

The J gene is TRBJ1-1, the V gene TRBV5-4; D may be TRBD1 (5 bases). The CDR3 runs 12 residues. Deletions cut 3 bases from V and 7 bases from J, with 10 bases between. Germline V lookup: CDR1 SGHNT, CDR2 YYREEE (reference sequence). CDR3 DNA: TGTGCCAGCAGCTCCCTTGACAGTGAAGCTTTCTTT. This codes for CASSSLDSEAFF. The full variable domain, rest sourced from reference TRBV5-4 and TRBJ1-1, is ETGVTQSPTHLIKTRGQQVTLRCSSQSGHNTVSWYQQALGQGPQFIFQYYREEENGRGNFPPRFSGLQFPNYSSELNVNALELDDSALYLCASSSLDSEAFFGQGTRLTVV.